The source of this TCR beta chain is a study of blood T cell repertoires in COVID-19. Original processing methods: Estimated nucleated cell counts came from reference gene primer amplification. Using immunoSEQ multiplex PCR, the repertoire was profiled, and TCRdb retains in-frame clones only, with some absent. V and J calls and clone size are as listed in that table; D and trimming were resolved from the DNA. The sample has approximately 500,000 clones, 70% to 90% seen once. The TCR comes from a human donor in a cohort sampled during active COVID-19. The sequencing input was peripheral blood.

The CDR3 DNA follows: TGTGCCAGCAGCGAGGACATCTACGAAACCCTCTCTGGGGCCAACGTCCTGACTTTC. Its translation is CASSEDIYETLSGANVLTF. The chain links TRBV9 to TRBJ2-6, with D possibly TRBD1 on 5 matching bases. CDR3 size: 19 residues. Trimming pared 3 bases from V and 0 bases from J, leaving 19 bases between. Per germline, CDR1 SGDLS and CDR2 YYNGEE.